This TCR beta chain appears in the sequencing data of a study of blood T cell repertoires in COVID-19. Study information: Specimens from acute and convalescent COVID-19 originated in the United States, Italy and Spain. PBMCs, B-cell-depleted T cells, or T cells were the source of the cDNA or gDNA that made up the material.

Only in-frame clones appear in the TCRdb table, and some are missing; sequencing was by immunoSEQ multiplex PCR. Altogether approximately 100,000 clones are present, under 80% being singletons, with the ten largest covering around a fifth. Germline loops: CDR1 SQVTM, CDR2 ANQGSEA. The CDR3 sequence is 11 residues long. V lost 3 bases to trimming and J lost 5 bases, with 6 bases between them. This TCR was sampled from a man between 65 and 85 years old with active or convalescent COVID-19. The specimen sequenced was peripheral blood. The chain employs TRBV29-1 and TRBJ2-3; no definite D call. The CDR3: CSVDSEDTQYF. The DNA of the CDR3 is TGCAGCGTTGATAGTGAAGATACGCAGTATTTT.